A single sample is the source of the 3 T cell receptor beta chains below, sequenced in a study of blood T cell repertoires in COVID-19. Profiled with immunoSEQ multiplex PCR; TCRdb holds only in-frame clones, not every one. The sample includes around 80,000 clones, around four fifths of them seen just once. The sequencing sample was made of peripheral blood. The receptors here all came from a human donor in a cohort sampled during active COVID-19.

A single count supports this clone. The chain is built from TRBV28 and TRBJ2-7; 8 bases map to TRBD2. The CDR3 covers 15 residues. The J segment lost 2 bases and the V segment lost 6 bases, leaving 9 bases of the junction unmatched. Germline V gene lookup returns CDR1 MDHEN and CDR2 SYDVKM. This CDR3 is CASSPTGTSPYEQYF. CDR3 bases: TGTGCCAGCAGCCCTACCGGGACTAGTCCCTACGAGCAGTACTTC.

CDR3 sequence (DNA): TGTGCCAGCAGCCCTCGGACTAGCGGGAGTACAGATACGCAGTATTTT. It translates to CASSPRTSGSTDTQYF. The chain carries TRBV11-3 and TRBJ2-3; TRBD2 agrees at 13 bases. This CDR3 has 16 residues. Germline V gives CDR1 SGHNT, CDR2 YENEEA. V lost 5 bases and J lost 3; bases outside the gene matches: 5.

The chain uses TRBV19 and TRBJ1-2; 10 bases are shared with TRBD1. The germline CDR1 and CDR2 sequences are LNHDA and SQIVND (reference sequence). The CDR3 totals 14 residues. The V segment lost 7 bases and the J segment 6 bases; nucleotides outside the gene matches: 8. The CDR3 nucleotides are TGTGCCAGTACTGACAGGGGGCGCGTTCATGGCTACACCTTC. It translates to CASTDRGRVHGYTF.